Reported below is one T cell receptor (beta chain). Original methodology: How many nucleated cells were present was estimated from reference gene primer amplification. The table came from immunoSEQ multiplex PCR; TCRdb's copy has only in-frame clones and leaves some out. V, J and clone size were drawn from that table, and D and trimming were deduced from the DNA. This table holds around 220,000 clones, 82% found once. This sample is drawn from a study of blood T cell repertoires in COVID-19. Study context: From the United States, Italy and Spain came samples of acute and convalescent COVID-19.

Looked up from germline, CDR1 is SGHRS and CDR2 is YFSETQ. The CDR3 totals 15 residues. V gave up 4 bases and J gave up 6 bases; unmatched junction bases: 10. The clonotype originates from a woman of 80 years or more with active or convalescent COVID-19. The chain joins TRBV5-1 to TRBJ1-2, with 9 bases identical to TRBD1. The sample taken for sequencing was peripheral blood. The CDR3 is CASSPTGTGMHGYTF. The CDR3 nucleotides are TGCGCCAGCAGCCCGACCGGGACAGGGATGCATGGCTACACCTTC.